A single sample gave rise to the 32 T cell receptor beta chains below, sequenced in a study of beta chain features in type 1 diabetes. Reverse transcription of all isolated RNA meant that expressed TCRB transcripts were sequenced. Some clones are missing from TCRdb's copy, which holds only in-frame ones; the method was immunoSEQ multiplex PCR. The sample yields about 360,000 clones, around 12% seen once. Material for sequencing was naive CD4+ T cells from blood. These receptor sequences come from a man aged 18 to 30 in good health.

This chain connects TRBV4-1 to TRBJ2-1, with D perhaps TRBD1 (6 bases). Germline V gene lookup returns CDR1 MGHRA and CDR2 YSYEKL. V lost 2 bases, J lost 1 base, and 18 bases lay in between. The CDR3 spans 18 residues. The CDR3 sequence is CASSQLGNRERSYNEQFF. The CDR3 DNA reads as TGCGCCAGCAGCCAACTGGGCAACAGGGAGAGGTCCTACAATGAGCAGTTCTTC.

This clone was picked up a small number of times. V and J are TRBV7-8 and TRBJ2-7; maybe TRBD2 (6 bases). This CDR3 spans 16 amino acids. In germline, CDR1 is SGHVS, CDR2 FQNEAQ. V was trimmed by 5 bases and J by 3 bases, leaving 20 bases between them. The CDR3 loop is CASSNHGTAGIYEQYF. In nucleotides, the CDR3 is TGTGCCAGCAGCAATCACGGGACGGCGGGGATCTACGAGCAGTACTTC.

This clone was found a few times. This chain links TRBV4-3 with TRBJ1-2; D is possibly TRBD1 (6 bases). The CDR3 length is 21 residues. CDR1 is LGHNA and CDR2 is YSLEER in the germline V gene. Trimming cost V 0 bases and J 0 bases, with 26 bases left between them. Here the CDR3 DNA reads TGCGCCAGCAGCCAAGAGTCAGGATCCCGGGACACGAATTTAGCTAACTATGGCTACACCTTC. This gives the protein CASSQESGSRDTNLANYGYTF.

This clone has a handful of counts. The chain combines TRBV9 with TRBJ1-2, with D maybe TRBD1 (6 bases). The CDR3 loop spans 14 amino acids. The V gene lost 0 bases and the J gene lost 6 bases, with 12 bases spanning the gap. Germline CDR1 is SGDLS and CDR2 is YYNGEE. CDR3 protein: CASSVAPRGDGYTF. The CDR3 DNA follows: TGTGCCAGCAGCGTAGCTCCCAGGGGAGATGGCTACACCTTC.

Only a few counts were recorded for this clone. The chain carries TRBV7-9 and TRBJ1-5, with TRBD1 identical over 9 bases. CDR3 size: 16 residues. V shed 5 bases, J shed 6 bases, and the junction held 11 bases outside the gene matches. Germline V lookup: CDR1 SEHNR, CDR2 FQNEAQ (reference sequence). The CDR3 DNA sequence: TGTGCCAGCAGCGCCATTTGGGACAGGGTTCCTCAGCCCCAGCATTTT. It specifies CASSAIWDRVPQPQHF.

The table lists this clone with a few counts. The sample carries other DNA sequences with the same CDR3. The rearrangement joins TRBV30 to TRBJ1-1; D unclear. The CDR3 totals 11 residues. In germline, CDR1 is GTSNPN, CDR2 SVGIG (reference sequence). Between the trimmed V and J ends, which lost 4 bases and 4 bases, there was a span of 7 bases. CDR3 in amino acids: CAWNRGTEAFF. CDR3 bases: TGTGCCTGGAATCGAGGCACTGAAGCTTTCTTT. Complete variable domain (other parts from reference TRBV30 and TRBJ1-1): SQTIHQWPATLVQPVGSPLSLECTVEGTSNPNLYWYRQAAGRGLQLLFYSVGIGQISSEVPQNLSASRPQDRQFILSSKKLLLSDSGFYLCAWNRGTEAFFGQGTRLTVV.

DNA of the CDR3: TGCAGTGCTAGTAGGGGGCCCGAGCAGTTCTTC. It specifies CSASRGPEQFF. The chain combines TRBV20-1 with TRBJ2-1; 7 nucleotides match TRBD1. Germline V gene data show CDR1 as DFQATT and CDR2 as SNEGSKA (reference sequence). The V gene end was trimmed by 3 bases and the J gene end by 10 bases; junction bases not matched to a gene: 3. CDR3 length: 11 amino acids.

This clone has only a few counts. CDR3 region: CATSRHRVGPQETQYF. Written as DNA, the CDR3 is TGTGCCACCAGCAGACACAGGGTTGGACCGCAAGAGACCCAGTACTTC. The V call is TRBV15, the J call TRBJ2-5, with a tentative D call TRBD1 (6 bases). The CDR3 has 16 residues. The V end lost 2 bases, the J end lost 2 bases, and 15 bases lay between the germline ends. From germline, CDR1 is LNHNV and CDR2 YYDKDF (reference sequence).

This chain connects TRBV23-1 to TRBJ1-6; D may be TRBD1 (5 bases). TRBV23-1 is an ORF, with its function uncertain. This CDR3 is 13 amino acids long. V was cut by 8 bases and J by 10 bases, with 15 bases left in between. In nucleotides, the CDR3 is TGCGCCAGCCCGGGGGGGGGTCGGTCACCCCTCCACTTT. It specifies CASPGGGRSPLHF.

This clone was picked up a small number of times. The gene calls are TRBV7-6 and TRBJ1-6; D remains unclear. Germline V gives CDR1 SGHVS, CDR2 FNYEAQ. V was trimmed by 6 bases and J by 6 bases, leaving 15 bases between them. The CDR3 totals 15 residues. CDR3 bases: TGTGCCAGCAGGCCGACCGGAACGGGTAATTCACCCCTCCACTTT. Translation: CASRPTGTGNSPLHF.

The chain couples TRBV28 to TRBJ2-7; 12 bases are shared with TRBD1. V was clipped by 5 bases and J by 5 bases; unmatched bases: 7. Germline CDR1 MDHEN, CDR2 SYDVKM. This CDR3 contains 15 residues. CDR3 sequence: CASSPAGTGGHEQYF. The CDR3 nucleotides are TGTGCCAGCAGTCCCGCCGGGACAGGGGGCCACGAGCAGTACTTC. Full variable domain (missing parts from reference TRBV28 and TRBJ2-7): DVKVTQSSRYLVKRTGEKVFLECVQDMDHENMFWYRQDPGLGLRLIYFSYDVKMKEKGDIPEGYSVSREKKERFSLILESASTNQTSMYLCASSPAGTGGHEQYFGPGTRLTVT.

This clone came up a few times. V usage is TRBV10-3 and J usage is TRBJ1-2, with D perhaps TRBD1 (5 bases). The length of the CDR3 is 13 residues. Germline loops: CDR1 ENHRY, CDR2 SYGVKD. V gave up 5 bases and J gave up 6 bases, with 13 bases separating them. The DNA for the CDR3 is TGTGCCATCAGTCCCCAGGACACTAATGGCTACACCTTC. Encoded protein: CAISPQDTNGYTF.

There are a few counts of this clone. V gene TRBV30 combines with J gene TRBJ2-3; 12 bases align to TRBD2. The CDR3 is 14 amino acids. Germline loops: CDR1 GTSNPN, CDR2 SVGIG (reference sequence). Germline trimming cut 4 bases from V and 7 bases from J; bases unmatched to any gene: 6. This CDR3 reads CAWNLAGGPNTQYF. The CDR3, as DNA: TGTGCCTGGAATCTAGCGGGGGGGCCGAATACGCAGTATTTT.

Concerning this clone itself: The same CDR3 can be traced to other DNA sequences in this sample. The chain recombines TRBV7-3 with TRBJ2-7; 9 nucleotides agree with TRBD1. The CDR3 totals 13 residues. J lost 2 bases, V lost 5 bases, and 1 base had no gene match. Germline V gives CDR1 SGHTA, CDR2 FQGTGA. In DNA, the CDR3 is TGTGCCAGCAGCAGGGACAGGGCCTACGAGCAGTACTTC. Protein product: CASSRDRAYEQYF.

The chain joins TRBV4-2 to TRBJ1-1; 10 bases map to TRBD1. V dropped 4 bases and J dropped 2; count of bases not matched to a gene: 10. The CDR3 contains 17 residues. Germline V CDR1 and CDR2: LGHNA, YNFKEQ. The CDR3 protein is CASSPQGTGVSNTEAFF. CDR3 DNA sequence: TGTGCCAGCAGCCCCCAGGGGACAGGGGTTTCTAACACTGAAGCTTTCTTT.

In its sample, this clone was seen a few times. The chain has TRBV11-1 and TRBJ2-3; unclear D gene. CDR1 and CDR2 from the germline V gene are SGHAT and FQDESV (reference sequence). Deletions cut 2 bases from V and 0 bases from J, with 3 bases between. The CDR3 sequence is 13 residues long. The CDR3 reads CASSLPSTDTQYF. For the CDR3, the DNA is TGTGCCAGCAGCTTACCGAGCACAGATACGCAGTATTTT.

This clone was detected a few times. Distinct nucleotide sequences in the sample also encode this CDR3. V gene TRBV29-1 combines with J gene TRBJ1-1; TRBD1 agrees at 7 bases. The CDR3 covers 12 residues. J lost 1 base, V lost 7 bases, and 3 bases had no gene match. Germline V gives CDR1 SQVTM, CDR2 ANQGSEA. The CDR3 DNA sequence: TGCAGCGCAGGACAGGCGAACACTGAAGCTTTCTTT. Protein: CSAGQANTEAFF.

This clone occurred a few times. V is TRBV29-1 and J is TRBJ2-7; D possibly corresponds to TRBD2 (6 bases). Trimming left V 1 base short and J 3 bases short, with 10 bases between. The CDR3 loop spans 13 amino acids. CDR1 and CDR2 from the germline V gene are SQVTM and ANQGSEA. The chain's CDR3 is CSVEGRGNYEQYF. The CDR3 coding sequence is TGCAGCGTTGAAGGGAGGGGCAACTACGAGCAGTACTTC.

The rearrangement links TRBV5-1 to TRBJ2-7, with D perhaps matching TRBD1 (6 bases). CDR3 length: 12 residues. The germline V gene encodes CDR1 SGHRS and CDR2 YFSETQ. Trimming removed 7 bases from V and 0 bases from J, with 8 bases in between. The CDR3 coding sequence is TGCGCCAGCCGGGACAACTCCTACGAGCAGTACTTC. Residues: CASRDNSYEQYF.

The gene calls are TRBV7-9 and TRBJ2-3; 10 bases line up with TRBD2. From germline, CDR1 is SEHNR and CDR2 FQNEAQ (reference sequence). The CDR3 extends over 18 amino acids. Trimming at V came to 6 bases and at J to 2 bases, leaving 14 bases not matched to a gene. The chain's CDR3 is CASRGTTGGTSDTDTQYF. The CDR3 nucleotides are TGTGCCAGCAGAGGGACCACTGGGGGGACTAGCGACACAGATACGCAGTATTTT.

This rearrangement joins TRBV27 to TRBJ1-1; D call uncertain. Germline V gene sequence: CDR1 MNHEY, CDR2 SMNVEV (reference sequence). V was clipped by 3 bases and J by 3 bases, with 11 bases between them. The CDR3 has 14 amino acids. CDR3 loop: CASSLRRPDTEAFF. CDR3 nucleotide sequence: TGTGCCAGCAGTTTGCGGAGGCCGGACACTGAAGCTTTCTTT.

The rearrangement links TRBV7-6 to TRBJ2-1; D is possibly TRBD1 (6 bases). V dropped 5 bases and J dropped 9 bases, with 14 bases sitting between them. From germline, CDR1 is SGHVS and CDR2 FNYEAQ. The CDR3 is 13 residues long. The CDR3 spells CASSTRQDGEQFF. CDR3 DNA sequence: TGTGCCAGCAGCACCCGACAGGACGGTGAGCAGTTCTTC.

The chain links TRBV7-2 to TRBJ1-1, with D unclear. Trimming removed 2 bases from V and 8 bases from J, with 9 bases in between. This CDR3 region has 12 residues. Per germline, CDR1 SGHTA and CDR2 FQGNSA. DNA for the CDR3: TGTGCCAGCAGCTTATTTGGCAGGGAAGCTTTCTTT. Amino acid sequence: CASSLFGREAFF.

The table lists this clone with a count of one. The chain is built from TRBV19 and TRBJ1-1, with TRBD1 matching over 7 bases. The germline V gene encodes CDR1 LNHDA and CDR2 SQIVND (reference sequence). The CDR3 sequence is 15 residues long. V shed 5 bases, J shed 3 bases, and the junction held 9 bases outside the gene matches. CDR3: CASSLSGTAYTEAFF. Written as DNA, the CDR3 is TGTGCCAGTAGTTTATCCGGGACAGCCTACACTGAAGCTTTCTTT.

This sequence joins TRBV7-8 and TRBJ2-7, with 8 bases that match TRBD1. From germline, CDR1 is SGHVS and CDR2 FQNEAQ. This CDR3 has 15 amino acids. Trimming at V came to 1 base and at J to 3 bases, leaving 5 bases not matched to a gene. The chain's CDR3 is CASSLGRDRLYEQYF. CDR3 nucleotides: TGTGCCAGCAGCTTAGGCCGGGACAGGCTCTACGAGCAGTACTTC.

This clone has at least ten counts. The rearrangement links TRBV29-1 to TRBJ2-5; 8 positions agree with TRBD1. The CDR3 length is 12 residues. V shed 8 bases, J shed 6 bases, and the junction held 8 bases outside the gene matches. Germline assignment: CDR1 SQVTM and CDR2 ANQGSEA. CDR3 DNA sequence: TGCAGCCAAGACAGGGGCGTGCAGACCCAGTACTTC. Its translation is CSQDRGVQTQYF. The full variable domain, completed using reference TRBV29-1 and TRBJ2-5, is SAVISQKPSRDICQRGTSLTIQCQVDSQVTMMFWYRQQPGQSLTLIATANQGSEATYESGFVIDKFPISRPNLTFSTLTVSNMSPEDSSIYLCSQDRGVQTQYFGPGTRLLVL.

DNA of the CDR3: TGTGCCAGCAGTGTCGGGACAGGGGGTTGGGAGACCCAGTACTTC. It codes for CASSVGTGGWETQYF. This sequence joins TRBV6-4 and TRBJ2-5, with TRBD1 matching 11 bases. J lost 5 bases, V lost 4 bases, and 6 bases had no gene match. In germline, CDR1 is MRHNA, CDR2 SNTAGT. The CDR3 has 15 amino acids.

This clone has only a few counts. This sequence joins TRBV4-3 and TRBJ2-3; 7 nucleotides match TRBD2. The junction had 5 bases not matched to a gene; V was cut back by 3 bases and J by 2 bases. CDR3 length: 15 amino acids. Germline CDR1 LGHNA, CDR2 YSLEER. The CDR3 sequence: CASSQWLAVTDTQYF. CDR3 DNA sequence: TGCGCCAGCAGCCAGTGGCTAGCGGTCACAGATACGCAGTATTTT.

V and J are TRBV5-6 and TRBJ2-6; D uncertain. This CDR3 comprises 15 residues. Looked up from germline, CDR1 is SGHDT and CDR2 is YYEEEE. V lost 1 base and J lost 6, with 11 bases in between. This CDR3 reads CASSLFLGEANVLTF. The CDR3 nucleotides read TGTGCCAGCAGCTTGTTCCTAGGCGAGGCCAACGTCCTGACTTTC.

CDR3 bases: TGTGCCAGTACCCAGACAGGGGGCGTGCAGCCCCAGCATTTT. Translating it yields CASTQTGGVQPQHF. This chain joins TRBV19 and TRBJ1-5; 10 bases line up with TRBD1. Per the germline V gene, CDR1 is LNHDA and CDR2 is SQIVND (reference sequence). After removal of 7 bases from V and 7 bases from J, the junction contained 7 bases not matched to a gene. The CDR3 totals 14 residues.

The rearrangement links TRBV6-5 to TRBJ2-7, with D perhaps matching TRBD1 (6 bases). Germline lookup yields CDR1 MNHEY and CDR2 SVGAGI. V was shortened by 7 bases and J by 1 base, with 11 bases between the two germline ends. This CDR3 is built from 13 residues. CDR3 protein: CASTKQGSYEQYF. CDR3 nucleotide sequence: TGTGCCAGCACCAAACAGGGTTCCTACGAGCAGTACTTC.

This clone was found a few times. V and J are TRBV5-1 and TRBJ2-1; TRBD2 matches at 11 bases. The germline V gene encodes CDR1 SGHRS and CDR2 YFSETQ. This CDR3 has 15 residues. Germline trimming cut 0 bases from V and 7 bases from J; bases unmatched to any gene: 3. CDR3 amino acids: CASSLAGLADNEQFF. CDR3 DNA sequence: TGCGCCAGCAGCTTGGCGGGACTAGCGGATAATGAGCAGTTCTTC.